Listed below are T cell receptor beta chains from one sample, sequenced in a study of cytomegalovirus exposure and HLA in healthy donors. Using immunoSEQ multiplex PCR, the repertoire was profiled, and TCRdb retains in-frame clones only, with some absent. The repertoire includes 200,000 to 250,000 clones, about 74% of them detected once, and approximately 1.7% sits in the top ten. The sample taken for sequencing was PBMCs. Source of these receptors: a woman between 25 and 40 years old in good health and CMV-seronegative. Both conserved end residues are part of each CDR3. Fields, in order: V gene, D gene, clone size, J gene, CDR3 protein, CDR3 DNA. A D gene is named only where the DNA matches it firmly. Some rows mark clone size as missing; the rest say once, few, many or name a class of expanded clone.

v_call: TRBV2
d_call: TRBD1
clone_size: .
j_call: TRBJ1-1
cdr3_aa: CASSPTGVPGTEAFF
cdr3_nt: TGTGCCAGCAGTCCAACAGGGGTACCGGGCACTGAAGCTTTCTTT

v_call: TRBV7-7
d_call: .
clone_size: .
j_call: TRBJ1-2
cdr3_aa: CASSAPQGEYGYTF
cdr3_nt: TGTGCTAGCAGCGCTCCACAGGGTGAGTATGGCTACACCTTC

v_call: TRBV11-2
d_call: TRBD1
clone_size: .
j_call: TRBJ1-6
cdr3_aa: CASSTTGQGNSPLHF
cdr3_nt: TGTGCCAGCAGCACCACGGGACAGGGTAATTCACCCCTCCACTTT

v_call: TRBV27
d_call: .
clone_size: .
j_call: TRBJ2-4
cdr3_aa: CASSWRRTGINIQYF
cdr3_nt: TGTGCCAGCAGTTGGAGGCGGACGGGCATAAACATTCAGTACTTC

v_call: TRBV25-1
d_call: TRBD1
clone_size: .
j_call: TRBJ1-2
cdr3_aa: CASSDAGQIYGYTF
cdr3_nt: TGTGCCAGCAGTGACGCGGGACAGATCTATGGCTACACCTTC

v_call: TRBV6-6
d_call: .
clone_size: .
j_call: TRBJ2-7
cdr3_aa: CASTIPYEQYF
cdr3_nt: TGTGCCAGCACCATTCCCTATGAGCAGTACTTC

v_call: TRBV11-2
d_call: TRBD1
clone_size: .
j_call: TRBJ2-2
cdr3_aa: CASSADRAFAGELFF
cdr3_nt: TGTGCCAGCAGCGCAGACAGGGCATTCGCCGGGGAGCTGTTTTTT

v_call: TRBV10-3
d_call: .
clone_size: .
j_call: TRBJ1-3
cdr3_aa: CAINAGENSGNTIYF
cdr3_nt: TGTGCGATCAACGCAGGGGAAAACTCTGGAAACACCATATATTTT

v_call: TRBV6-1
d_call: .
clone_size: .
j_call: TRBJ2-7
cdr3_aa: CASTPASPTYEQYF
cdr3_nt: TGTGCCAGCACCCCCGCGAGCCCCACCTACGAGCAGTACTTC

v_call: TRBV7-2
d_call: .
clone_size: .
j_call: TRBJ1-3
cdr3_aa: CASSLQGGNTIYF
cdr3_nt: TGTGCCAGCAGCTTGCAGGGAGGAAACACCATATATTTT

v_call: TRBV6-6
d_call: .
clone_size: few
j_call: TRBJ1-2
cdr3_aa: CASSGVGYGYTF
cdr3_nt: TGTGCCAGTTCAGGGGTAGGGTATGGCTACACCTTC

v_call: TRBV28
d_call: .
clone_size: .
j_call: TRBJ1-1
cdr3_aa: CASSVQGNTEAFF
cdr3_nt: TGTGCCAGCAGCGTACAGGGGAACACTGAAGCTTTCTTT

v_call: TRBV18
d_call: TRBD2
clone_size: .
j_call: TRBJ2-1
cdr3_aa: CASSQSYGGYNEQFF
cdr3_nt: TGTGCCAGCTCACAGTCATACGGGGGGTACAATGAGCAGTTCTTC